This T cell receptor beta chain was found in a study of OX40 agonist ivuxolimab in advanced cancers. The CDR3 extends over 13 amino acids. Looked up from germline, CDR1 is MDHEN and CDR2 is SYDVKM. Trimming cost V 3 bases and J 5 bases, with 11 bases left between them. To note about this clone: Its target is unknown.

Here immunoSEQ multiplex PCR was the method, and the copy in TCRdb shows in-frame clones only, minus some. This sample has 30,000 to 45,000 clones, with about 88% found just once. Study findings and constraints: Within 6 weeks, CD4+ and CD8+ blood T cells expanded clonally at 0.1 to 3.0 mg/kg. Partial responders at 0.1-3.0 mg/kg had among the lowest clonal expansion.

Sequences were derived from CD4+ or CD8+ T cells sorted from blood, sampled in a trial of the OX40 agonist ivuxolimab. The sequence derives from an adult with an advanced solid tumor such as melanoma, head and neck, liver or kidney cancer. The V gene is TRBV28, the J gene TRBJ2-7; no clear D. CDR3 sequence: CASSLQLPNEQYF. Written as DNA, the CDR3 is TGTGCCAGCAGTTTGCAGTTGCCTAACGAGCAGTACTTC.